A single sample is the source of the 9 T cell receptor beta chains below, sequenced in a study of blood T cell repertoires in COVID-19. The data were produced by immunoSEQ multiplex PCR, yet TCRdb's version contains in-frame clones alone and is incomplete. Of a few hundred thousand clones in the sample, approximately 80% are singletons; the top ten hold roughly 3.4%. The sample was peripheral blood. All receptors derive from a woman under 30 with acute or convalescent COVID-19.

This clone was found a few times. J is TRBJ2-7 and V is TRBV7-8, with TRBD2 matching over 8 bases. Germline CDR1 SGHVS, CDR2 FQNEAQ. CDR3 length: 14 residues. V was clipped by 5 bases and J by 0 bases; unmatched bases: 3. The CDR3 DNA reads as TGTGCCAGCAGCCGAGGGACTAGCTCCTACGAGCAGTACTTC. Protein product: CASSRGTSSYEQYF.

This clone was detected only once. The V call is TRBV10-3, the J call TRBJ1-5; tentative D call: TRBD1 (6 bases). Germline V CDR1 and CDR2: ENHRY, SYGVKD. Trimming took off 3 bases at V and 7 bases at J, with 13 bases between the two ends. The CDR3 loop spans 14 amino acids. The CDR3 sequence is CAISEEGGWQPQHF. The CDR3 bases are TGTGCCATCAGTGAAGAGGGGGGGTGGCAGCCCCAGCATTTT.

This clone was seen a few times. This chain uses TRBV29-1 with TRBJ1-1; no clear D. Germline CDR1 is SQVTM and CDR2 is ANQGSEA. The CDR3 length is 13 residues. V lost 6 bases and J lost 0, with 11 bases in between. The CDR3 here is CSVAESLNTEAFF. CDR3 nucleotide sequence: TGCAGCGTAGCGGAGAGCTTGAACACTGAAGCTTTCTTT.

The V and J genes are TRBV9 and TRBJ2-1, with TRBD2 matching over 12 bases. V trimming: 2 bases; J trimming: 7 bases; junction bases outside the gene matches: 7. The germline CDR1 and CDR2 sequences are SGDLS and YYNGEE. The CDR3 covers 16 residues. The CDR3 here is CASSVLPSGRVNEQFF. The CDR3, as DNA: TGTGCCAGCAGCGTCCTACCTAGCGGGAGGGTTAATGAGCAGTTCTTC.

DNA of the CDR3: TGTGCCAGTAGTGTGGGACTAGCGGGAGGAGGGTTCACAGATACGCAGTATTTT. It codes for CASSVGLAGGGFTDTQYF. The V gene is TRBV19, the J gene TRBJ2-3, with 15 positions matching TRBD2. CDR3 length: 18 residues. The J segment lost 2 bases and the V segment lost 5 bases, leaving 8 bases of the junction unmatched. Germline-derived CDR1 and CDR2 are LNHDA and SQIVND (reference sequence).

The chain couples TRBV5-5 to TRBJ2-1; TRBD2 is a possible D gene (5 bases). The CDR3 sequence is 14 residues long. CDR1 and CDR2 from the germline V gene are SGHKS and YYEKEE (reference sequence). V was cut by 0 bases and J by 5 bases, with 9 bases left in between. The CDR3 is CASSLGGLNNEQFF. CDR3 nucleotide sequence: TGTGCCAGCAGCTTGGGCGGACTCAACAATGAGCAGTTCTTC.

The chain combines TRBV4-3 with TRBJ2-1, with 8 bases aligning to TRBD1. V trimming: 0 bases; J trimming: 2 bases; junction bases outside the gene matches: 6. CDR1 LGHNA and CDR2 YSLEER come from the germline V gene. The CDR3 is 17 amino acids. The CDR3 DNA sequence: TGCGCCAGCAGCCAAGAAGTGACAGGGGTGACCTACAATGAGCAGTTCTTC. Protein sequence: CASSQEVTGVTYNEQFF.

This chain connects TRBV6-2 or TRBV6-3 to TRBJ2-5; D ambiguous. This CDR3 is 14 amino acids long. Germline-derived CDR1 and CDR2 are MNHEY and SVGEGT. The V and J ends lost 6 bases and 3 bases respectively, with 14 bases between them. CDR3 amino acids: CASSSAAVEETQYF. CDR3 nucleotide sequence: TGTGCCAGCAGCTCCGCGGCGGTAGAAGAGACCCAGTACTTC.

The CDR3 is CASSLVAGGPQYF. CDR3 coding DNA: TGTGCCAGCAGTTTAGTAGCGGGAGGGCCTCAGTACTTC. The J gene is TRBJ2-7, the V gene TRBV6-5, with 11 bases fitting TRBD2. CDR1 and CDR2 from the germline V gene are MNHEY and SVGAGI. The CDR3 contains 13 residues. V lost 4 bases and J lost 10; bases outside the gene matches: 6.